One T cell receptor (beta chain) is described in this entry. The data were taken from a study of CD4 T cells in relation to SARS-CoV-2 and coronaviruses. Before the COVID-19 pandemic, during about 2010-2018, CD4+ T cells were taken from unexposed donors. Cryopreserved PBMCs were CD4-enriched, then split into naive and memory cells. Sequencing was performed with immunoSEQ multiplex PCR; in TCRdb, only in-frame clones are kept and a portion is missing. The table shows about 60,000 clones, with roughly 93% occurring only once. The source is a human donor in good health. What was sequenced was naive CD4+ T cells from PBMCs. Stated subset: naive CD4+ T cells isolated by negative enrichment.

The CDR3 sequence is CASSQAGAAYEQYF. CDR3 sequence (DNA): TGTGCCAGCAGCCAAGCAGGGGCAGCCTACGAGCAGTACTTC. The V and J genes are TRBV28 and TRBJ2-7, with a tentative D call TRBD1 (6 bases). The V end was cut by 6 bases, the J end by 2 bases, with 14 bases between. The CDR3 consists of 14 residues. The V gene's germline CDR1 is MDHEN and CDR2 SYDVKM.